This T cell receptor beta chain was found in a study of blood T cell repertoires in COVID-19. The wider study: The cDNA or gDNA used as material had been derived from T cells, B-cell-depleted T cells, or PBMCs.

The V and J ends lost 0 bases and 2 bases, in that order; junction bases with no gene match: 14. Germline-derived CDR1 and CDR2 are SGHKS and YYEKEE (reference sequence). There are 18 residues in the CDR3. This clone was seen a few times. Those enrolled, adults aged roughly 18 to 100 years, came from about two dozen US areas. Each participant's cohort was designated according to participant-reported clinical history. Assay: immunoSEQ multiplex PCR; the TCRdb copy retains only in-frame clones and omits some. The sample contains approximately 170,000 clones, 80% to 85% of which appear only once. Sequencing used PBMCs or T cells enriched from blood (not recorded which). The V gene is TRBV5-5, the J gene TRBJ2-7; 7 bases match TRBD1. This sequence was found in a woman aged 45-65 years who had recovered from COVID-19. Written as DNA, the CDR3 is TGTGCCAGCAGCTTGGAGGCGAGGGGATCGGACAGGACCTACGAGCAGTACTTC. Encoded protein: CASSLEARGSDRTYEQYF.